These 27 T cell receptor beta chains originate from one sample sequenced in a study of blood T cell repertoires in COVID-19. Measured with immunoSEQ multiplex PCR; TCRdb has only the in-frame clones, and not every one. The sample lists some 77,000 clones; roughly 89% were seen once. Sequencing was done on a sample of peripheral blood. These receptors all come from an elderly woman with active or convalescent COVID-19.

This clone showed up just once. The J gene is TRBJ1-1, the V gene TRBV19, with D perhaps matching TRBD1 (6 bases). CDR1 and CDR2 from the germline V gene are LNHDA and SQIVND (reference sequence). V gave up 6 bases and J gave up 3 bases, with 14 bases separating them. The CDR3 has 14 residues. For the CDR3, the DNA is TGTGCCAGTAGAACGACAGGAGTAGACACTGAAGCTTTCTTT. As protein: CASRTTGVDTEAFF.

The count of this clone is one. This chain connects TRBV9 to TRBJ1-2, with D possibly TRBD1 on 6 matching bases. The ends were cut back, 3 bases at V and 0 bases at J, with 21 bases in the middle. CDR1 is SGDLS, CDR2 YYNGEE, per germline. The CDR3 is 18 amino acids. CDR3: CASSAGQSSNKSNYGYTF. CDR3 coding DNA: TGTGCCAGCAGCGCTGGACAGAGTTCTAATAAGTCTAACTATGGCTACACCTTC.

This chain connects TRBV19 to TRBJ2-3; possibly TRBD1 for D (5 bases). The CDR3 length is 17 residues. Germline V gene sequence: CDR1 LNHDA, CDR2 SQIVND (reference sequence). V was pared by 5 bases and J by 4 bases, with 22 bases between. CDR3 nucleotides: TGTGCCAGTAGTCCCCCAAAAGGCAGGGCTCGCCCAGATACGCAGTATTTT. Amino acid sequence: CASSPPKGRARPDTQYF.

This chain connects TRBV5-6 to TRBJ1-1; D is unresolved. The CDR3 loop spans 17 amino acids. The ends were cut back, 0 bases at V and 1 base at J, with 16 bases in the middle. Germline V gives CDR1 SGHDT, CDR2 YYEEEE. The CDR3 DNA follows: TGTGCCAGCAGCTTGGGTCCGATTACTACATCGAACACTGAAGCTTTCTTT. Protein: CASSLGPITTSNTEAFF. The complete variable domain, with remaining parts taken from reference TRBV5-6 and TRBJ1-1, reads DAGVTQSPTHLIKTRGQQVTLRCSPKSGHDTVSWYQQALGQGPQFIFQYYEEEERQRGNFPDRFSGHQFPNYSSELNVNALLLGDSALYLCASSLGPITTSNTEAFFGQGTRLTVV.

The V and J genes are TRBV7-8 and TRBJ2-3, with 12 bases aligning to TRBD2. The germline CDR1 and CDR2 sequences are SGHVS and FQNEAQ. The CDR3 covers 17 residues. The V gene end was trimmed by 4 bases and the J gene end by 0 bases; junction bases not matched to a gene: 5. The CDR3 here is CASSSRLAGESTDTQYF. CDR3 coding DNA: TGTGCCAGCAGCTCCAGACTAGCGGGGGAAAGCACAGATACGCAGTATTTT.

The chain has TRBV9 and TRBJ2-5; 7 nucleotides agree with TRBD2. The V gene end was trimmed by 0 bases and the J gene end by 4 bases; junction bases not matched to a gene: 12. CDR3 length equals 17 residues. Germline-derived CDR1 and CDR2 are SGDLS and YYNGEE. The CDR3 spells CASSVGASAGEAETQYF. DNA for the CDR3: TGTGCCAGCAGCGTAGGCGCTTCGGCGGGAGAAGCAGAGACCCAGTACTTC.

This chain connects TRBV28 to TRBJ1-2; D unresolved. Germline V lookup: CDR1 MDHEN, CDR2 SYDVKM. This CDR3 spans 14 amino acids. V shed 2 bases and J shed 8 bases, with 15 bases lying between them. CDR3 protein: CASSLGGSGRGYTF. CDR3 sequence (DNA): TGTGCCAGCAGTTTAGGCGGGTCCGGGCGGGGCTACACCTTC.

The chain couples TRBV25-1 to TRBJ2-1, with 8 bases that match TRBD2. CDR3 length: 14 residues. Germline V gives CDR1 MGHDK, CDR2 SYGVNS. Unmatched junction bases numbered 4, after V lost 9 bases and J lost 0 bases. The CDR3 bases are TGTGCCAGTCAGCGGGAGCTCTCCTACAATGAGCAGTTCTTC. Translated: CASQRELSYNEQFF.

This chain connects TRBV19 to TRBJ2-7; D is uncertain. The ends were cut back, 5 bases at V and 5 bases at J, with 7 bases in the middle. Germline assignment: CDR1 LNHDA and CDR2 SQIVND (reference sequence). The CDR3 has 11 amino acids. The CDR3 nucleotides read TGTGCCAGTAGTGGTACACACGAGCAGTACTTC. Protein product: CASSGTHEQYF.

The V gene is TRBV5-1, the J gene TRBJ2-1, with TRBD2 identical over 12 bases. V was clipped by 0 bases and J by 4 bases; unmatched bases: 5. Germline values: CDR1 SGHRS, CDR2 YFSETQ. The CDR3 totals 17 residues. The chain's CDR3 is CASSLALAGGPYNEQFF. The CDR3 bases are TGCGCCAGCAGCTTGGCCCTAGCGGGAGGGCCATACAATGAGCAGTTCTTC.

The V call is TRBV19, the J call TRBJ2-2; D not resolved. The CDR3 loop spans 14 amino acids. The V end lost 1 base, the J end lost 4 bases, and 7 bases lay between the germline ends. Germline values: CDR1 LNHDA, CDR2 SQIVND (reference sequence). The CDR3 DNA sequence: TGTGCCAGTAGTATAGGGCAGGTCACCGGGGAGCTGTTTTTT. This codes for CASSIGQVTGELFF. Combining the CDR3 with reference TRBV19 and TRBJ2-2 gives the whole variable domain DGGITQSPKYLFRKEGQNVTLSCEQNLNHDAMYWYRQDPGQGLRLIYYSQIVNDFQKGDIAEGYSVSREKKESFPLTVTSAQKNPTAFYLCASSIGQVTGELFFGEGSRLTVL.

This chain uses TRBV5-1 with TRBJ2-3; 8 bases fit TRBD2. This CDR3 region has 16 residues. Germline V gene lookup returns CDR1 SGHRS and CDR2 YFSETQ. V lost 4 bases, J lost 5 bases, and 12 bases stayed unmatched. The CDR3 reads CASSPEPAGDRDTQYF. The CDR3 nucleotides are TGCGCCAGCAGCCCTGAACCAGCGGGAGACAGAGATACGCAGTATTTT.

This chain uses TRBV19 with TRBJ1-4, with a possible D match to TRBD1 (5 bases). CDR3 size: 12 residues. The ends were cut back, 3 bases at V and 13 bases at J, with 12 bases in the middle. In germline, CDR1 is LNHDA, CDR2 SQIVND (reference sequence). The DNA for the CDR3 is TGTGCCAGTAGTATCTTCGGGGGAGGACTGTTTTTT. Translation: CASSIFGGGLFF. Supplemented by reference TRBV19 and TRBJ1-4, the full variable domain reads DGGITQSPKYLFRKEGQNVTLSCEQNLNHDAMYWYRQDPGQGLRLIYYSQIVNDFQKGDIAEGYSVSREKKESFPLTVTSAQKNPTAFYLCASSIFGGGLFFGSGTQLSVL.

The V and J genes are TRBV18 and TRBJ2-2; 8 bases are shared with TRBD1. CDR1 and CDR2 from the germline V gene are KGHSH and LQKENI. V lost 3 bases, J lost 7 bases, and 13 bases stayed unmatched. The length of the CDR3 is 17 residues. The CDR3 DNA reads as TGTGCCAGCTCACCTTCTTCCCAGGGGGCGCGTGGCGGGGAGCTGTTTTTT. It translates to CASSPSSQGARGGELFF.

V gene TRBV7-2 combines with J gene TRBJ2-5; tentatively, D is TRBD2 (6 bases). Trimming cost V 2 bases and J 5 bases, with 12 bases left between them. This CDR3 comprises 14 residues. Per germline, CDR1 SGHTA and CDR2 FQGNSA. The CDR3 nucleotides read TGTGCCAGCAGCTTACGGGGGAGCGGGGAGACCCAGTACTTC. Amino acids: CASSLRGSGETQYF.

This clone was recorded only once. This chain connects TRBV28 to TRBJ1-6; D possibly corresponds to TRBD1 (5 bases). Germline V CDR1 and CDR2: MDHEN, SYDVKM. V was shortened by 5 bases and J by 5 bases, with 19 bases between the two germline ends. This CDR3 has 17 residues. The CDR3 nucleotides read TGTGCCAGCAGTCGGTTAGCCCGACAGAATCATAATTCACCCCTCCACTTT. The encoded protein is CASSRLARQNHNSPLHF.

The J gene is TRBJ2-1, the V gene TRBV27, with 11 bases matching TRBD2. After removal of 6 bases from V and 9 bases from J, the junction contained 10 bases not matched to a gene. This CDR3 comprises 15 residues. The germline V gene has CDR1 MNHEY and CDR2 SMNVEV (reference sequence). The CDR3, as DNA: TGTGCCAGCAGGCCCGTAGCGGGAGGGCGGAGTGAGCAGTTCTTC. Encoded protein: CASRPVAGGRSEQFF.

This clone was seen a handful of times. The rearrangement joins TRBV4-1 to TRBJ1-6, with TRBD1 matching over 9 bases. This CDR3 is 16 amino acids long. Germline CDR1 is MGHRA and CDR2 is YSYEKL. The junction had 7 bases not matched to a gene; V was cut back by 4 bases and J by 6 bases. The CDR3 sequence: CASSRGGQGGNSPLHF. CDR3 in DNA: TGCGCCAGCAGCCGAGGGGGACAGGGAGGTAATTCACCCCTCCACTTT.

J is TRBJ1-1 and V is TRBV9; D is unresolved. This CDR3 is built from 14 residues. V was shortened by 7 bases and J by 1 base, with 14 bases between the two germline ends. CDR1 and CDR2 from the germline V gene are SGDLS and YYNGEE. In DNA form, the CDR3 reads TGTGCCAGCTCCTCCGGGGTAGGGAACACTGAAGCTTTCTTT. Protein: CASSSGVGNTEAFF.

The CDR3 region is CASSEQGKTHEQYF. CDR3 bases: TGTGCCAGCTCCGAGCAGGGGAAAACACACGAGCAGTACTTC. This chain joins TRBV18 and TRBJ2-7, with D tentatively TRBD1 (6 bases). Trimming shortened V by 6 bases and J by 5 bases, and 17 bases separated the two germline ends. The V gene's germline CDR1 is KGHSH and CDR2 LQKENI. The CDR3 is made up of 14 amino acids.

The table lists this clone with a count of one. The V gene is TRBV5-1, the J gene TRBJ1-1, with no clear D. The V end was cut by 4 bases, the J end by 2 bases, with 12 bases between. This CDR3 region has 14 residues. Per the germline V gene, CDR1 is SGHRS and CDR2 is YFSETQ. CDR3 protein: CASSLSYSNTEAFF. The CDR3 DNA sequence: TGCGCCAGCAGCCTCTCATACAGCAACACTGAAGCTTTCTTT. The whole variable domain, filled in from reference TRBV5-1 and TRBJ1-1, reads KAGVTQTPRYLIKTRGQQVTLSCSPISGHRSVSWYQQTPGQGLQFLFEYFSETQRNKGNFPGRFSGRQFSNSRSEMNVSTLELGDSALYLCASSLSYSNTEAFFGQGTRLTVV.

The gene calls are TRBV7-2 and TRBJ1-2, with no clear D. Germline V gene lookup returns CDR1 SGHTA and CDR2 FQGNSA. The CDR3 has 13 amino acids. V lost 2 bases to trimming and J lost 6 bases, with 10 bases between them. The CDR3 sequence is CASSLSVRDGYTF. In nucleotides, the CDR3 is TGTGCCAGCAGCTTAAGTGTGCGGGATGGCTACACCTTC.

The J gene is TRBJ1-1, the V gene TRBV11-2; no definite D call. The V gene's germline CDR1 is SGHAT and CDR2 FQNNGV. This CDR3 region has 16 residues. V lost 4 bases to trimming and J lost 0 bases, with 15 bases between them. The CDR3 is CASSSPKSSMNTEAFF. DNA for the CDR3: TGTGCCAGCAGCTCCCCGAAGTCGAGCATGAACACTGAAGCTTTCTTT.

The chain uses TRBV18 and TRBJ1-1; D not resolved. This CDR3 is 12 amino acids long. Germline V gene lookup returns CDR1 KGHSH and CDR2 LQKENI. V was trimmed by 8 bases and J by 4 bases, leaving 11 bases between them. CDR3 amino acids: CASTPGATEAFF. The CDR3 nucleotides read TGTGCCAGCACCCCCGGTGCCACTGAAGCTTTCTTT.

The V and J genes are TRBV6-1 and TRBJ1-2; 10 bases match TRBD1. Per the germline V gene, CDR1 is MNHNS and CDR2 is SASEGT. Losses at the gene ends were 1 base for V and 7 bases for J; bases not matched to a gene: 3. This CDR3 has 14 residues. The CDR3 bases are TGTGCCAGCAGTGAAGGGACAGGGGGTCGTGGCTACACCTTC. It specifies CASSEGTGGRGYTF.

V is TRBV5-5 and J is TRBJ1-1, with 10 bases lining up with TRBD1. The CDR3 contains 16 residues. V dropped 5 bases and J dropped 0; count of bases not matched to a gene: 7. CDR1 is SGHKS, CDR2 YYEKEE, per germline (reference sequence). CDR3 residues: CASREGTGAMNTEAFF. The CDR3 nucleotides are TGTGCCAGCAGGGAAGGGACAGGGGCGATGAACACTGAAGCTTTCTTT.

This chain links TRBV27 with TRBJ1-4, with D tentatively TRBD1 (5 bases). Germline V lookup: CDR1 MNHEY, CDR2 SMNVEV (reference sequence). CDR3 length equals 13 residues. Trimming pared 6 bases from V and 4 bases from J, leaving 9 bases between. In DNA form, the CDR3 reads TGTGCCAGCAGCCGACAGATTAATGAAAAACTGTTTTTT. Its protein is CASSRQINEKLFF.